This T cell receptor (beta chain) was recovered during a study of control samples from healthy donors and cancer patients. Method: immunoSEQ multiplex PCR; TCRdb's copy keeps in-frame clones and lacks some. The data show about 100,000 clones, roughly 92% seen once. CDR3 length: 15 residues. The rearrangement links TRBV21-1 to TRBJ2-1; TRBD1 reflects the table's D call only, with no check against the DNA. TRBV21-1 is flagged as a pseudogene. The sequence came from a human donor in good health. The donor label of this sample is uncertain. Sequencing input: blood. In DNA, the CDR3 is TGTGCCAGCAGCCCGCATGACAGGGACAACAATGAGCAGTTCTTC. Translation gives CASSPHDRDNNEQFF.